These T cell receptor beta chains were read from a single sample in a study of shared T cell receptors in the human thymus. TCRdb keeps only in-frame clones here, not all; method: immunoSEQ multiplex PCR. Of around 340,000 clones in the sample, 95% were seen once. The specimen sequenced was thymocytes. These receptors were obtained from a human donor. Both conserved end residues are part of each CDR3. The order of the fields is clone size, J gene, V gene, D gene, CDR3 DNA, CDR3 protein. A D gene is named only where the DNA matches it firmly. The size entry is marked missing in some rows and otherwise reads once, few, many or a size class.

. | TRBJ1-1 | TRBV13 | . | TGTGCCAGCAGCTTAGGCTCAAGGGTGAACACTGAAGCTTTCTTT | CASSLGSRVNTEAFF
once | TRBJ2-7 | TRBV7-2 | . | TGTGCCAGCAGTCAACCCGCCGAACCGGGACTCAGCCGATTCTACGAGCAGTACTTC | CASSQPAEPGLSRFYEQYF
. | TRBJ1-4 | TRBV15 | TRBD1 | TGTGCCACCAGCGGCGGGACAGCCAAGAATGAAAAACTGTTTTTT | CATSGGTAKNEKLFF
. | TRBJ2-7 | TRBV6-1 | . | TGTGCCAGCAGTGAAGGGCGGACTCCCCCCTACGAGCAGTACTTC | CASSEGRTPPYEQYF
. | TRBJ2-5 | TRBV9 | . | TGTGCCAGCAGCCCCCCCCCGCTGGGAAACGGAAAAGAGACCCAGTACTTC | CASSPPPLGNGKETQYF
. | TRBJ2-1 | TRBV27 | . | TGTGCCAGCAGCCCTCGCGGGACGGGTACTATTTATGAGCAGTTCTTC | CASSPRGTGTIYEQFF
. | TRBJ1-5 | TRBV30 | . | TGTGCCTGGAGTACTGGACGGAACAATCAGCCCCAGCATTTT | CAWSTGRNNQPQHF
. | TRBJ1-5 | TRBV30 | . | TGTGCCTGGAGGAATGTGGCAGGGCAAAATCAGCCCCAGCATTTT | CAWRNVAGQNQPQHF
. | TRBJ2-7 | TRBV4-1 | TRBD2 | TGCGCCAGCAGCCAAGATCGGCTAGCGGTCTACTCCTACGAGCAGTACTTC | CASSQDRLAVYSYEQYF
. | TRBJ2-5 | TRBV19 | TRBD1 | TGTGCCAGTAGTATCCGTACAGGGGGAGAGACCCAGTACTTC | CASSIRTGGETQYF
. | TRBJ2-1 | TRBV30 | . | TGTGCCTGGAGGGGACCAGGGGGGCACGGCAATGAGCAGTTCTTC | CAWRGPGGHGNEQFF
. | TRBJ2-1 | TRBV7-8 | . | TGTGCCAGCAGCCGGTTGGGGGACTACAATGAGCAGTTCTTC | CASSRLGDYNEQFF
. | TRBJ2-2 | TRBV6-4 | . | TGTGCCAGCAGTTTGGGACTACAGGGGAGCACCGGGGAGCTGTTTTTT | CASSLGLQGSTGELFF
once | TRBJ2-6 | TRBV4-3 | . | TGCGCCAGCAGCCAAGATTTCCCGCGGAGTCAGTCTGGGGCCAACGTCCTGACTTTC | CASSQDFPRSQSGANVLTF
. | TRBJ2-4 | TRBV14 | . | TGTGCCAGCAGCCAAGAGACTAAGGCGGACCGCCCTTGGGACATTCAGTACTTC | CASSQETKADRPWDIQYF
. | TRBJ2-5 | TRBV2 | TRBD2 | TGTGCCAGCAGTGAAGGAGCGGGAGAAGAGACCCAGTACTTC | CASSEGAGEETQYF
once | TRBJ2-3 | TRBV7-2 | TRBD1 | TGTGCCAGCAGCTTAAGGGACAGACCTACAGATACGCAGTATTTT | CASSLRDRPTDTQYF
. | TRBJ2-7 | TRBV6-5 | . | TGTGCCAGCAGTTCAGCCTACGAGCAGTACTTC | CASSSAYEQYF
. | TRBJ2-1 | TRBV2 | TRBD1 | TGTGCCAGCAGAGGACAGGGCGGCTACAATGAGCAGTTCTTC | CASRGQGGYNEQFF
once | TRBJ1-5 | TRBV29-1 | . | TGCAGCGTTGAAGGGGGTAGCAATCAGCCCCAGCATTTT | CSVEGGSNQPQHF
. | TRBJ1-2 | TRBV7-3 | . | TGTGCCAGCAGCTTAAGTCCCAGGGCAGGGGGCTACACCTTC | CASSLSPRAGGYTF
. | TRBJ2-1 | TRBV10-1 | . | TGCGCCAGCAGTGAGCGGGCTCGCTACAATGAGCAGTTCTTC | CASSERARYNEQFF
once | TRBJ2-4 | TRBV7-9 | . | TGTGCCAGCAGCTCGAACAACAGTAAGGGAAACATTCAGTACTTC | CASSSNNSKGNIQYF
. | TRBJ2-3 | TRBV4-3 | . | TGCGCCAGCAGCCGTTTGAATAGCACAGATACGCAGTATTTT | CASSRLNSTDTQYF
. | TRBJ2-1 | TRBV28 | TRBD1 | TGTGCCAGCAGTTTAGTCGGGACAGGGCCTTACAATGAGCAGTTCTTC | CASSLVGTGPYNEQFF
. | TRBJ1-2 | TRBV28 | . | TGTGCCAGCAGTTTCGGGGGCCGGACCGCTGGCTACACCTTC | CASSFGGRTAGYTF
. | TRBJ2-1 | TRBV5-1 | TRBD2 | TGCGCCAGCAGCCCGAGAAGACTAGCGGGAGGGAGGGATGAGCAGTTCTTC | CASSPRRLAGGRDEQFF
. | TRBJ2-1 | TRBV2 | . | TGTGCCAGCACGGACACTTACAATGAGCAGTTCTTC | CASTDTYNEQFF
. | TRBJ2-5 | TRBV11-2 | TRBD2 | TGTGCCAGCAGCTTAGATCTCGCAGCGGGGGACCGAGAGGGGCAAGAGACCCAGTACTTC | CASSLDLAAGDREGQETQYF
. | TRBJ2-1 | TRBV15 | TRBD1 | TGTGCCACCAGCATGGCCCGGGACAGGGATGAAGGGAATGAGCAGTTCTTC | CATSMARDRDEGNEQFF
. | TRBJ1-3 | TRBV7-9 | . | TGTGCCAGCGCCGACGGGGGGTTCACTGGAAACACCATATATTTT | CASADGGFTGNTIYF
. | TRBJ1-3 | TRBV5-8 | . | TGTGCCAGCAGCCTTACAAGTTTAGCTGGAAACACCATATATTTT | CASSLTSLAGNTIYF
. | TRBJ2-3 | TRBV7-2 | TRBD2 | TGTGCCAGCAGTTCCCTTACTAGCGGGAGGAAGCCAGATACGCAGTATTTT | CASSSLTSGRKPDTQYF
. | TRBJ2-1 | TRBV28 | TRBD1 | TGTGCCAGCAGTTTGGGACAGGCATACAATGAGCAGTTCTTC | CASSLGQAYNEQFF
. | TRBJ2-7 | TRBV4-1 | TRBD2 | TGCGCCAGCAGCCAACTGGTGGCGGTAGCGGGAGGGCGAGAGCAGTACTTC | CASSQLVAVAGGREQYF